This T cell receptor (beta chain) was profiled in a study of shared clonotypes between healthy human individuals. This table comes from immunoSEQ multiplex PCR, and its TCRdb copy is limited to in-frame clones, with some not included. The table shows over a million clones, with 96% occurring only once. As concerns this clone: Antigen: not known.

The length of the CDR3 is 13 residues. Trimming removed 2 bases from V and 6 bases from J, with 7 bases in between. Germline-derived CDR1 and CDR2 are SGHVS and FQNEAQ. Study-level findings and limits: Clonotype sharing across a handful of donors was observed for 5% to 6.5% of naive CD4 clonotypes.

What was sequenced was naive CD4+ T cells sorted from blood. Subset meaning: CD45RA+ positively selected. The clonotype was recovered from a man aged 30 to 39 in good health. The chain couples TRBV7-8 to TRBJ2-2; tentatively, D is TRBD2 (5 bases). The CDR3 sequence is CASSLRGSGELFF. Here the CDR3 DNA reads TGTGCCAGCAGCTTACGAGGGTCCGGGGAGCTGTTTTTT.